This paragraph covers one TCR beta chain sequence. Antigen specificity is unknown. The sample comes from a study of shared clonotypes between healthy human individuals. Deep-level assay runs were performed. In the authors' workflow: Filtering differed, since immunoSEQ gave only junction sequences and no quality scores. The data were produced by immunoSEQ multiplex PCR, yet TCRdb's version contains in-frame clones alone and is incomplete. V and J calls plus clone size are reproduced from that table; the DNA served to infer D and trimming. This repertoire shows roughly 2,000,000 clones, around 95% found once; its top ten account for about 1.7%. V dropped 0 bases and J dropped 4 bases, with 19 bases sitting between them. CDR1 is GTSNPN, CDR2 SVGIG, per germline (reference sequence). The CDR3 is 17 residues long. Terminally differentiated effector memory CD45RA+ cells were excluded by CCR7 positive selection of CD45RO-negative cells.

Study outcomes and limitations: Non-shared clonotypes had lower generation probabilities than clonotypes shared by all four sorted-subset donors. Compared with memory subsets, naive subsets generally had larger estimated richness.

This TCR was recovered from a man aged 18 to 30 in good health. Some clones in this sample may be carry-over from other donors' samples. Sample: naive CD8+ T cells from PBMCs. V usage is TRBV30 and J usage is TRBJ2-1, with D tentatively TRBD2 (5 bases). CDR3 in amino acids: CAWSVHSEVELYNEQFF. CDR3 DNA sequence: TGTGCCTGGAGTGTACACTCGGAGGTCGAGTTATACAATGAGCAGTTCTTC.